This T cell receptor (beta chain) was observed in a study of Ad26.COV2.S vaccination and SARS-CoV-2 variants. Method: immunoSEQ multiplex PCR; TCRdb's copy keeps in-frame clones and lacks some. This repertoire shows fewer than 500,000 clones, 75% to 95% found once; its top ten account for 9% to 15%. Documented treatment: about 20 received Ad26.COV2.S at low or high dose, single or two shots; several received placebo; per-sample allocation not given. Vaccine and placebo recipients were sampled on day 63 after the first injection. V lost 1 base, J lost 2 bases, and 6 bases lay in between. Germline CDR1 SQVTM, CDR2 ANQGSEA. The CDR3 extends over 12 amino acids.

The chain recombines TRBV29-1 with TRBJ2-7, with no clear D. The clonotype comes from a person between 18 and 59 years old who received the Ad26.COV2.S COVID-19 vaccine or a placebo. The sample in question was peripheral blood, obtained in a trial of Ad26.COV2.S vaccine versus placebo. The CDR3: CSVEGPTYEQYF. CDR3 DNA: TGCAGCGTTGAAGGACCCACCTACGAGCAGTACTTC.